This T cell receptor beta chain was captured by sequencing in a study of blood T cell repertoires in COVID-19. Overall study context: The study drew acute and convalescent COVID-19 samples from the United States, Italy and Spain. The cDNA or gDNA used as material had been derived from T cells, B-cell-depleted T cells, or PBMCs.

As concerns this clone: Other DNA sequences of this sample code for an identical CDR3.

Original analysis: Nucleated cell number was recorded as an estimate derived from reference gene primer amplification. Sequencing used immunoSEQ multiplex PCR; TCRdb keeps in-frame clones, though not all of them. V and J calls and clone size are as listed in that table; D and trimming were resolved from the DNA. Of under 250,000 clones in the sample, roughly 83% are singletons; the top ten hold almost 6%. The source material was peripheral blood. The receptor comes from a woman between 40 and 55 years old with COVID-19, enrolled during active disease.

The CDR3 nucleotides are TGTGCCAGCAGACAAACAGGAAACTATGGCTACACCTTC. As protein: CASRQTGNYGYTF. The chain has TRBV5-4 and TRBJ1-2, with D perhaps TRBD1 (5 bases). The germline V gene has CDR1 SGHNT and CDR2 YYREEE (reference sequence). V gave up 5 bases and J gave up 2 bases, with 10 bases separating them. The CDR3 runs to 13 residues. The full variable domain, completed using reference TRBV5-4 and TRBJ1-2, is ETGVTQSPTHLIKTRGQQVTLRCSSQSGHNTVSWYQQALGQGPQFIFQYYREEENGRGNFPPRFSGLQFPNYSSELNVNALELDDSALYLCASRQTGNYGYTFGSGTRLTVV.